One T cell receptor beta chain is described in this entry. No antigen is known for it. Excluded were patients having autoimmune disease history or systemic immunosuppression. The data were produced by immunoSEQ multiplex PCR, yet TCRdb's version contains in-frame clones alone and is incomplete. The sample has under 60,000 clones, around 90% seen once. This entry comes from a study of OX40 agonist ivuxolimab in advanced cancers. General study results and limits: Relative to CD4+, CD8+ T cells held more expanded clones on average.

CDR1 MNHEY and CDR2 SMNVEV come from the germline V gene (reference sequence). The CDR3 consists of 13 residues. The V gene lost 0 bases and the J gene lost 3 bases, with 6 bases spanning the gap. The sequence derives from an adult with an advanced solid tumor such as melanoma, head and neck, liver or kidney cancer. The chain recombines TRBV27 with TRBJ2-7; D is ambiguous. The sequenced sample was CD4+ or CD8+ T cells sorted from blood, obtained in a trial of the OX40 agonist ivuxolimab. CDR3 amino acids: CASSLSTFYEQYF. CDR3 DNA sequence: TGTGCCAGCAGTTTATCGACCTTCTACGAGCAGTACTTC.